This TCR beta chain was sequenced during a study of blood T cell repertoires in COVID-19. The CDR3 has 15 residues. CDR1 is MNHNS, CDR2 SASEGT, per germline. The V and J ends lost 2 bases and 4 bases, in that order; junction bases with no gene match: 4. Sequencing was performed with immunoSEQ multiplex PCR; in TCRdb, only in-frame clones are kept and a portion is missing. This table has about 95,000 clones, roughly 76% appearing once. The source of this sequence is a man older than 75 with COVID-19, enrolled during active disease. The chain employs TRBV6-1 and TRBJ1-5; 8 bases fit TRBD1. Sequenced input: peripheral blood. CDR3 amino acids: CASSEQGALNQPQHF. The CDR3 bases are TGTGCCAGCAGTGAACAGGGGGCGTTAAATCAGCCCCAGCATTTT.